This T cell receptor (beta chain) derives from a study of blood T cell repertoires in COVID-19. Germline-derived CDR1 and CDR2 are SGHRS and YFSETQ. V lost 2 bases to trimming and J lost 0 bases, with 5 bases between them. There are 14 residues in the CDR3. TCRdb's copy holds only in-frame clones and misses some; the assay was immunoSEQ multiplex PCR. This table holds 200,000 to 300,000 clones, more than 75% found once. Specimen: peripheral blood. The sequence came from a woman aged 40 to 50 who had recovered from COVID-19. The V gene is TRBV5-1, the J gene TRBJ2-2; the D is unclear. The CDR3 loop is CASSFAANTGELFF. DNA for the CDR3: TGCGCCAGCAGCTTCGCAGCGAACACCGGGGAGCTGTTTTTT.